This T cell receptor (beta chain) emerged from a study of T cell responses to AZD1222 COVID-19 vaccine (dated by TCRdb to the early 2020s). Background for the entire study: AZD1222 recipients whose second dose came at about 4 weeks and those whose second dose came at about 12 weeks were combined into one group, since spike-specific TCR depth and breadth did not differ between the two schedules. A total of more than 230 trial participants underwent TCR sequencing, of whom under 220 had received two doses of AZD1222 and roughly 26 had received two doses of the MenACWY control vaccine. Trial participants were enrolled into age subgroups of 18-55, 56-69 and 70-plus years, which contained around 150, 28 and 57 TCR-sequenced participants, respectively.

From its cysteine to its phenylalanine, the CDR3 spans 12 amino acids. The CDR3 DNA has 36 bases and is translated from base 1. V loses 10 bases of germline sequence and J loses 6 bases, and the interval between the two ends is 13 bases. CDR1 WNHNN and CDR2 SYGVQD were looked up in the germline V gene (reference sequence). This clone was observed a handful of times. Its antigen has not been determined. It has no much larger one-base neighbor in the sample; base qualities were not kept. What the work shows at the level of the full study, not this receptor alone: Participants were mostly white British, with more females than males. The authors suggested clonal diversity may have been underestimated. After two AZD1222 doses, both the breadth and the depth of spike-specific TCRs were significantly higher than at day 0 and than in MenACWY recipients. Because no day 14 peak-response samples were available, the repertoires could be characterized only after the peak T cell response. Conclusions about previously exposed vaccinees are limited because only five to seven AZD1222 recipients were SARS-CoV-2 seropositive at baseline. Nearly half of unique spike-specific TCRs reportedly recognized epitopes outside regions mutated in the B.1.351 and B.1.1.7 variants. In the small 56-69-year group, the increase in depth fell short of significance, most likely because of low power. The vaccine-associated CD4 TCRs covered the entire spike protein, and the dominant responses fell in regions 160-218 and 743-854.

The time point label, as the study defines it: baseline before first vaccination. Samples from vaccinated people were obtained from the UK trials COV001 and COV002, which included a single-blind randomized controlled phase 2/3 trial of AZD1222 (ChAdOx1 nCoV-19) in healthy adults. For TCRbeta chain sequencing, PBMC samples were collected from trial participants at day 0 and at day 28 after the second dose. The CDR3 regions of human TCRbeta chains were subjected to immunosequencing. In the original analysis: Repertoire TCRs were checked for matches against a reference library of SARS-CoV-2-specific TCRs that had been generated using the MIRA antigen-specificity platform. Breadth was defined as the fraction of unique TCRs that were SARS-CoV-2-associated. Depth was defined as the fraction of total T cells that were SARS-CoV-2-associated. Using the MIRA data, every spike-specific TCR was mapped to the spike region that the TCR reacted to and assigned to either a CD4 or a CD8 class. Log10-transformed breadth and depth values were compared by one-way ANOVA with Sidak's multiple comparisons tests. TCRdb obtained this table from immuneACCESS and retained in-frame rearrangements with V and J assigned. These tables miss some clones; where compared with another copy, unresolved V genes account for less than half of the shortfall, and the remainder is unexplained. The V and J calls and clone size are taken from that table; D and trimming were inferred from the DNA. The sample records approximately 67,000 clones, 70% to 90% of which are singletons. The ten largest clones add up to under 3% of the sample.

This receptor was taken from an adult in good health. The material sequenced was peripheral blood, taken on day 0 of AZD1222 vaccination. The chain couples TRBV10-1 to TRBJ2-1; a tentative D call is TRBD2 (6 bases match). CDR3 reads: CATGRGVNEQFF. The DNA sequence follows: TGCGCCACAGGACGCGGGGTCAATGAGCAGTTCTTC.